The 22 T cell receptor beta chains presented below share a single source sample, sequenced in a study of metastatic and nonmetastatic thyroid tumors. No patient received treatment before thyroid surgery. TCRdb called clones again from the PCR reads with MiXCR. The sample contains over 30,000 clones, around 18% of which appear only once. Sequencing was done on a sample of tumor tissue. The receptors were gathered from a female donor with papillary thyroid cancer or a benign thyroid nodule (not recorded which). Some clones in this sample may be carry-over from other donors' samples.

This clone was counted ten times or more. The chain couples TRBV9 to TRBJ1-4; the D gene is possibly TRBD1 (5 bases). Germline values: CDR1 SGDLS, CDR2 YYNGEE. The ends were cut back, 0 bases at V and 6 bases at J, with 9 bases in the middle. This CDR3 region has 14 residues. This CDR3 is CASSVGGSDEKLFF. The CDR3 nucleotides are TGTGCCAGCAGCGTAGGGGGGTCCGATGAAAAACTGTTTTTT.

This clone was detected ten times or more. The chain uses TRBV28 and TRBJ1-5; D is uncertain. V was clipped by 3 bases and J by 10 bases, with 16 bases between them. The CDR3 is 14 residues long. Germline CDR1 is MDHEN and CDR2 is SYDVKM. The CDR3 DNA sequence: TGTGCCAGCAGTTTTGGTGGCAGGAACCGACCCCAGCATTTT. Its translation is CASSFGGRNRPQHF.

This clone occurred many times. The chain combines TRBV9 with TRBJ2-1; D ambiguous. The CDR3 spans 10 residues. The germline CDR1 and CDR2 sequences are SGDLS and YYNGEE. V lost 5 bases and J 6 bases, leaving 3 bases between the germline ends. The CDR3 spells CASSGNEQFF. The CDR3 DNA reads as TGTGCCAGCAGTGGCAATGAGCAGTTCTTC.

This clone has only a few counts. This chain uses TRBV6-2 or TRBV6-3 with TRBJ1-5; no reliable D call. The CDR3 length is 13 residues. Trimming stripped 1 base from V and 1 base from J, with 2 bases between. Germline V gene lookup returns CDR1 MNHEY and CDR2 SVGEGT. The CDR3 region has the DNA TGTGCCAGCAGTTACTTCAGCAATCAGCCCCAGCATTTT. This encodes CASSYFSNQPQHF.

This clone occurred a few times. Other DNA sequences within the sample encode an identical CDR3. The chain uses TRBV27 and TRBJ2-1; no firm D call. The CDR3 has 13 residues. Germline CDR1 and CDR2: MNHEY and SMNVEV (reference sequence). Trimming left V 8 bases short and J 12 bases short, with 20 bases between. CDR3 in amino acids: CASSGRTKGVQFF. CDR3 in DNA: TGTGCCAGCTCCGGTCGGACGAAAGGTGTGCAGTTCTTC.

The chain combines TRBV24-1 with TRBJ2-1; 10 nucleotides line up with TRBD1. From germline, CDR1 is KGHDR and CDR2 SFDVKD. The CDR3 contains 18 residues. With 9 bases clipped from V and 8 bases from J, the junction kept 21 bases outside the gene matches. CDR3 amino acids: CATQGLASGQGVVYEQFF. The CDR3 DNA reads as TGTGCCACCCAGGGTCTTGCCAGTGGACAGGGGGTTGTATATGAGCAGTTCTTC.

This clone was found many times. V usage is TRBV20-1 and J usage is TRBJ1-6, with a tentative D call TRBD1 (5 bases). V dropped 1 base and J dropped 10 bases, with 17 bases sitting between them. CDR3 size: 15 residues. CDR1 is DFQATT and CDR2 is SNEGSKA in the germline V gene (reference sequence). Here the CDR3 reads CSARVGTDFLSPLHF. In DNA, the CDR3 is TGCAGTGCTAGAGTAGGGACGGACTTCCTGTCACCCCTCCACTTT.

In regard to this clone: This may be a read error, as it is one base from a much larger clone. This CDR3 is also generated by other DNA sequences in the sample. The genes are TRBV14 and TRBJ1-1, with a weak D call TRBD1 (6 bases). Trimming took 4 bases from V and 8 from J, leaving 17 bases between them. This CDR3 comprises 14 residues. The germline CDR1 and CDR2 sequences are SGHDN and FVKESK. CDR3 sequence reads: CASSRPGVGTEAFF. The CDR3 region has the DNA TGTGCCAGCAGCCGTCCAGGGGTCGGCACCGAAGCTTTCTTT.

This clone has only a few counts. The chain employs TRBV5-6 and TRBJ2-1; D gene uncertain. Germline values: CDR1 SGHDT, CDR2 YYEEEE. The CDR3 sequence is 12 residues long. Trimming removed 2 bases from V and 10 bases from J, with 10 bases in between. CDR3 loop: CASSLTAAEQFF. DNA of the CDR3: TGTGCCAGCAGCTTAACGGCGGCAGAGCAGTTCTTC.

This clone was recorded many times. The V gene is TRBV28, the J gene TRBJ2-7; D could derive from TRBD1 or TRBD2 (6 bases each). In germline, CDR1 is MDHEN, CDR2 SYDVKM. The CDR3 extends over 15 amino acids. V was shortened by 4 bases and J by 2 bases, with 15 bases between the two germline ends. For the CDR3, the DNA is TGTGCCAGCAGTTCATGGGGGGCGAAGGCCTACGAGCAGTACTTC. This gives the protein CASSSWGAKAYEQYF.

This clone has at least ten counts. The chain couples TRBV24-1 to TRBJ1-4, with D perhaps matching TRBD1 (5 bases). Trimming left V 3 bases short and J 4 bases short, with 8 bases between. Germline values: CDR1 KGHDR, CDR2 SFDVKD. The CDR3 is 14 amino acids. CDR3 loop: CATSDARDNEKLFF. For the CDR3, the DNA is TGTGCCACCAGTGATGCCAGGGATAATGAAAAACTGTTTTTT.

This clone has ten or more counts. The chain uses TRBV5-1 and TRBJ2-3; 10 positions agree with TRBD1. CDR3 size: 14 residues. J gave up 2 bases and V 5 bases, and 2 bases lay outside the gene matches. Germline assignment: CDR1 SGHRS and CDR2 YFSETQ. The CDR3 bases are TGCGCCAGCAGGGACAGGGGGACCACAGATACGCAGTATTTT. Amino acids: CASRDRGTTDTQYF.

This clone occurred many times. Other DNA sequences in the sample encode the same CDR3. DNA for the CDR3: TGCAGTGCTAGAGATGGAGCGGGGGCGAACACCGGGGAGCTGTTTTTT. The encoded protein is CSARDGAGANTGELFF. The chain has TRBV20-1 and TRBJ2-2; the match to TRBD2 covers 8 bases. In germline, CDR1 is DFQATT, CDR2 SNEGSKA (reference sequence). The V gene end was trimmed by 0 bases and the J gene end by 0 bases; junction bases not matched to a gene: 3. This CDR3 is built from 16 residues.

This clone was observed many times. This chain joins TRBV4-3 and TRBJ2-2, with D perhaps matching TRBD2 (6 bases). From germline, CDR1 is LGHNA and CDR2 YSLEER. Trimming removed 2 bases from V and 7 bases from J, with 14 bases in between. This CDR3 has 15 amino acids. CDR3 in DNA: TGCGCCAGCAGCCAAAATCCGGCTAGCGTCGGGGAGCTGTTTTTT. Protein: CASSQNPASVGELFF.

There are many counts of this clone. The chain uses TRBV7-9 and TRBJ2-7; 7 nucleotides line up with TRBD1. The CDR3 runs to 12 residues. Germline assignment: CDR1 SEHNR and CDR2 FQNEAQ (reference sequence). J gave up 5 bases and V 5 bases, and 3 bases lay outside the gene matches. In DNA form, the CDR3 reads TGTGCCAGCAGCCAAACAGGGGACGAGCAGTACTTC. Protein product: CASSQTGDEQYF.

V gene TRBV12-3 or TRBV12-4 combines with J gene TRBJ1-1, with D perhaps matching TRBD1 (5 bases). The CDR3 runs to 14 residues. V shed 8 bases and J shed 3 bases, with 16 bases lying between them. The CDR3 region is CASHSGIYDTEAFF. The CDR3 region has the DNA TGTGCCAGCCATTCAGGGATCTACGACACTGAAGCTTTCTTT.

A note on this clone: This may come from a read error, since a much larger clone is one base off. The same CDR3 also results from other DNA sequences found in this sample. The chain has TRBV11-1 and TRBJ2-1, with TRBD2 identical over 7 bases. The CDR3 is 16 amino acids. Germline V gives CDR1 SGHAT, CDR2 FQDESV (reference sequence). Unmatched junction bases numbered 11, after V lost 5 bases and J lost 4 bases. CDR3 nucleotides: TGTGCCAGCAGCCTAATTGGGCTAGCGGAGTACAATGAGCAGTTCTTC. This sequence encodes CASSLIGLAEYNEQFF.

The V gene is TRBV12-3 or TRBV12-4, the J gene TRBJ2-7; D may be TRBD2 (6 bases). This CDR3 comprises 14 residues. V was trimmed by 3 bases and J by 3 bases, leaving 12 bases between them. CDR3 loop: CASSLAVSGYEQYF. Here the CDR3 DNA reads TGTGCCAGCAGTTTGGCTGTTAGCGGCTACGAGCAGTACTTC.

This clone was detected ten times or more. The J gene is TRBJ2-2, the V gene TRBV20-1, with D unclear. This CDR3 region has 13 residues. V was pared by 1 base and J by 8 bases, with 11 bases between. Germline CDR1 DFQATT, CDR2 SNEGSKA (reference sequence). CDR3 amino acids: CSARGQLIGELFF. As DNA, the CDR3 is TGCAGTGCTAGAGGGCAGCTCATTGGGGAGCTGTTTTTT.

V is TRBV6-1 and J is TRBJ2-7, with D tentatively TRBD2 (6 bases). This CDR3 has 15 residues. The V end lost 10 bases, the J end lost 0 bases, and 19 bases lay between the germline ends. Germline V CDR1 and CDR2: MNHNS, SASEGT. The CDR3 region has the DNA TGTGCCATCAGAACCTTGGGGGGAATCTCCTACGAGCAGTACTTC. It codes for CAIRTLGGISYEQYF.

On this clone itself: A much bigger clone sits one base away, suggesting this may be a read error. This chain uses TRBV3-1 with TRBJ1-2; D uncertain. The CDR3 has 13 residues. The germline V and J ends were trimmed by 1 base and 8 bases, with 11 bases remaining between them. CDR1 is LGHDT, CDR2 YNNKEL, per germline (reference sequence). The CDR3 spells CASSQVWVGGYTF. DNA of the CDR3: TGTGCCAGCAGCCAAGTCTGGGTAGGGGGCTACACCTTC.

The chain is built from TRBV6-1 and TRBJ2-1; 10 nucleotides agree with TRBD1. The germline gives CDR1 MNHNS, CDR2 SASEGT. The CDR3 has 18 residues. Losses at the gene ends were 2 bases for V and 2 bases for J; bases not matched to a gene: 9. The CDR3: CASSEKTGGWITYNEQFF. As DNA, the CDR3 is TGTGCCAGCAGTGAAAAGACAGGGGGCTGGATCACCTACAATGAGCAGTTCTTC.